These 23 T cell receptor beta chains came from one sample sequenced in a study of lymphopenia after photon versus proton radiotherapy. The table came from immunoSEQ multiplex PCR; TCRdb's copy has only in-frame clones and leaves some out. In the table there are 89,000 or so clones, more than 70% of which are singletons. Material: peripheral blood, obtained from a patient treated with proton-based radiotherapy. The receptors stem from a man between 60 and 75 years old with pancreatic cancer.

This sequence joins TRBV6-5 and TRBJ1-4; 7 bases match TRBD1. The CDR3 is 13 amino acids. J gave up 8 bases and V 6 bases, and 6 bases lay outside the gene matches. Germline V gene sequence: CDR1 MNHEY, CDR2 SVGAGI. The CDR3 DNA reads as TGTGCCAGCAGGACAGGGTCGGGGGAAAAACTGTTTTTT. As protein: CASRTGSGEKLFF.

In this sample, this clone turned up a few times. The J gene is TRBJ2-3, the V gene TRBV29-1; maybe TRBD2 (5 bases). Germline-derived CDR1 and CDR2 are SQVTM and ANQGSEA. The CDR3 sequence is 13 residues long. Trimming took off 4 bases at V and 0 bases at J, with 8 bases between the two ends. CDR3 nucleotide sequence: TGCAGCGTTGGACGGGGAAGCACAGATACGCAGTATTTT. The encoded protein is CSVGRGSTDTQYF.

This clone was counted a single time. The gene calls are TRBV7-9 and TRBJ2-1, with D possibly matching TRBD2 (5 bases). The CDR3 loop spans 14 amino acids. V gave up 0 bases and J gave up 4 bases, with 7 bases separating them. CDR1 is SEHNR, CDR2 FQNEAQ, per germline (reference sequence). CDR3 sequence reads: CASSLAAVYNEQFF. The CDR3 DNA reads TGTGCCAGCAGCTTAGCAGCGGTATACAATGAGCAGTTCTTC. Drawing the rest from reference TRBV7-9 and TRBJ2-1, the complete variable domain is DTGVSQNPRHKITKRGQNVTFRCDPISEHNRLYWYRQTLGQGPEFLTYFQNEAQLEKSRLLSDRFSAERPKGSFSTLEIQRTEQGDSAMYLCASSLAAVYNEQFFGPGTRLTVL.

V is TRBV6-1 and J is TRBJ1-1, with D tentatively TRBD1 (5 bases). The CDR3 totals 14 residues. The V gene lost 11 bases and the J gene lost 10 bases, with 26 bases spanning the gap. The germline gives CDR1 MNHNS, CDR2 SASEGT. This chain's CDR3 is CAGKTGGRDPGAFF. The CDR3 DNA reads TGTGCCGGCAAAACCGGGGGACGGGACCCTGGAGCTTTCTTT.

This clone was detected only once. The CDR3 DNA sequence: TGTGCCAGCAGCTTAGCGCAATGGTACAATGAGCAGTTCTTC. Translating gives CASSLAQWYNEQFF. The genes are TRBV7-9 and TRBJ2-1, with D unclear. Trimming left V 0 bases short and J 4 bases short, with 7 bases between. The germline gives CDR1 SEHNR, CDR2 FQNEAQ (reference sequence). CDR3 size: 14 residues.

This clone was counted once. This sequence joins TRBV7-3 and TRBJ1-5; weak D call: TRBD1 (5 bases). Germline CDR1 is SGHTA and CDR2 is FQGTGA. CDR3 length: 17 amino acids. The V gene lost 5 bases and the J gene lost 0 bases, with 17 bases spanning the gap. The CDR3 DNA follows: TGTGCCAGCAGCCCCTCTCTGGACACCAATAGCAATCAGCCCCAGCATTTT. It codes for CASSPSLDTNSNQPQHF.

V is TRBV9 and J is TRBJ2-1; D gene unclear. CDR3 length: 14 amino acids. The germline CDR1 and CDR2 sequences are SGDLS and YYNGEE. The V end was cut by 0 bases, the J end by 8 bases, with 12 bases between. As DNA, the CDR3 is TGTGCCAGCAGCGTAGAGCCTCGGGCCGATGAGCAGTTCTTC. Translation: CASSVEPRADEQFF.

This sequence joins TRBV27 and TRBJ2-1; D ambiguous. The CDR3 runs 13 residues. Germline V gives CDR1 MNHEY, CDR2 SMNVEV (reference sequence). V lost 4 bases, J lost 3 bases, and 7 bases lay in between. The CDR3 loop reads CASSYAVYNEQFF. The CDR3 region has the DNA TGTGCCAGCAGTTATGCGGTCTACAATGAGCAGTTCTTC.

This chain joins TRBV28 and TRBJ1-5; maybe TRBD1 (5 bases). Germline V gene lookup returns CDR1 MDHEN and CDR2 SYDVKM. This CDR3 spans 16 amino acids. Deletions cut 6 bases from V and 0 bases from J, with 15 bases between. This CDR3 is CASRVGGGNSNQPQHF. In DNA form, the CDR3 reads TGTGCCAGCAGGGTCGGGGGGGGAAATAGCAATCAGCCCCAGCATTTT.

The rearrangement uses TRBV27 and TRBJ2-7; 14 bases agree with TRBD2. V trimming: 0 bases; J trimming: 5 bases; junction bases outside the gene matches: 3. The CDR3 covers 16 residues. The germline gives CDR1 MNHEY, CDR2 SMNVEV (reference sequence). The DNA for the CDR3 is TGTGCCAGCAGTTTATCGATGGGACTAGCGGGAGACGAGCAGTACTTC. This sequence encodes CASSLSMGLAGDEQYF.

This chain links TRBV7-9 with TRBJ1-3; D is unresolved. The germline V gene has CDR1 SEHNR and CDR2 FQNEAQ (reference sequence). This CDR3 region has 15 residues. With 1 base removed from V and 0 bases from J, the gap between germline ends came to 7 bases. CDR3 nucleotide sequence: TGTGCCAGCAGCTTAGACCGAATCTCTGGAAACACCATATATTTT. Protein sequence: CASSLDRISGNTIYF.

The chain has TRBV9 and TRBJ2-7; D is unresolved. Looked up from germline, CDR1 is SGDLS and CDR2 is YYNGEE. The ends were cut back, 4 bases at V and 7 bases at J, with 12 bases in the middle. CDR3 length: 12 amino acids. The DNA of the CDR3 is TGTGCCAGCAGCTCCAGCACGATTGAGCAGTACTTC. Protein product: CASSSSTIEQYF.

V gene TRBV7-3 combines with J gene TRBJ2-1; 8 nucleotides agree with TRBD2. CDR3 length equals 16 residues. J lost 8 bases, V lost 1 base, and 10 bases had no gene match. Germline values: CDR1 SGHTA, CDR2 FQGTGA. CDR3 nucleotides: TGTGCCAGCAGCTTAAATGCGGCGGGAGGATTAGATGAGCAGTTCTTC. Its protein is CASSLNAAGGLDEQFF.

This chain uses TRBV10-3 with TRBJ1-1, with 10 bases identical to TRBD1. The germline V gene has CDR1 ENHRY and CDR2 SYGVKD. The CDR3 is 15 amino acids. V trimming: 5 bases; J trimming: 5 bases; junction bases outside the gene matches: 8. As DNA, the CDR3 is TGTGCCATCAGTCCCGGGACAGGGGTTATAACTGAAGCTTTCTTT. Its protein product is CAISPGTGVITEAFF.

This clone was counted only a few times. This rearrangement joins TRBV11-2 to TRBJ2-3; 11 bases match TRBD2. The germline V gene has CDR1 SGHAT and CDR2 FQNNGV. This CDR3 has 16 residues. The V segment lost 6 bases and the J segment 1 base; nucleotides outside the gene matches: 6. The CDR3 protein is CASRTSGTRGTDTQYF. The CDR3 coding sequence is TGTGCCAGCAGGACTAGCGGGACGCGGGGCACAGATACGCAGTATTTT.

The CDR3 bases are TGTGCCAGCAGCTTAGAAGGGCGCGCAGATACGCAGTATTTT. Its translation is CASSLEGRADTQYF. This chain joins TRBV7-9 and TRBJ2-3; D call uncertain. The germline gives CDR1 SEHNR, CDR2 FQNEAQ (reference sequence). Between the trimmed V and J ends, which lost 1 base and 4 bases, there was a span of 9 bases. The CDR3 consists of 14 residues. The full variable domain, with the rest looked up from reference TRBV7-9 and TRBJ2-3, is DTGVSQNPRHKITKRGQNVTFRCDPISEHNRLYWYRQTLGQGPEFLTYFQNEAQLEKSRLLSDRFSAERPKGSFSTLEIQRTEQGDSAMYLCASSLEGRADTQYFGPGTRLTVL.

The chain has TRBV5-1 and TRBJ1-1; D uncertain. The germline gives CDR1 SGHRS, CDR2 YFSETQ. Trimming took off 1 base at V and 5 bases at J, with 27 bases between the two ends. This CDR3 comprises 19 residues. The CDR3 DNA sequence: TGCGCCAGCAGCTTGATCCTATTTGGACGCGACTGGGGTAATACTGAAGCTTTCTTT. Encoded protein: CASSLILFGRDWGNTEAFF.

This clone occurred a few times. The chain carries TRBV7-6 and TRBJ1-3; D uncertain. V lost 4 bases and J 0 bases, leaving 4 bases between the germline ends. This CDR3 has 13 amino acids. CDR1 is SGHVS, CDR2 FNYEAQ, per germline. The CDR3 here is CASSSGSGNTIYF. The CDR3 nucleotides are TGTGCCAGCAGCTCCGGCTCTGGAAACACCATATATTTT.

CDR3 in DNA: TGTGCCAGCAGCTCCGCCGCCGGACATTCTCTCAAACCCAGAGAGACCCAGTACTTC. This codes for CASSSAAGHSLKPRETQYF. This chain connects TRBV13 to TRBJ2-5; D is perhaps TRBD1 (5 bases). Trimming shortened V by 4 bases and J by 4 bases, and 28 bases separated the two germline ends. CDR3 length: 19 residues. Germline V gene sequence: CDR1 PRHDT, CDR2 FYEKMQ (reference sequence).

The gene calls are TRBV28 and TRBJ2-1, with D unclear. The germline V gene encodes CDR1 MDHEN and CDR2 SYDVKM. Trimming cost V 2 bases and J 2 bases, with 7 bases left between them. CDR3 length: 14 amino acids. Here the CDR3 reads CASSLNFPYNEQFF. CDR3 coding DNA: TGTGCCAGCAGTTTAAACTTCCCCTACAATGAGCAGTTCTTC.

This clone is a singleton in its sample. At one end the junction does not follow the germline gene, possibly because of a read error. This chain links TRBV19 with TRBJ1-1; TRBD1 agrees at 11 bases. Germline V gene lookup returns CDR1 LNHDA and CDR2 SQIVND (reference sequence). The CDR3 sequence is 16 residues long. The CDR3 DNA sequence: TGTGCCAGTAGTATAAGGGGACAGGGGGTGAACTCTGAAGCTTTCTTT. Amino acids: CASSIRGQGVNSEAFF.

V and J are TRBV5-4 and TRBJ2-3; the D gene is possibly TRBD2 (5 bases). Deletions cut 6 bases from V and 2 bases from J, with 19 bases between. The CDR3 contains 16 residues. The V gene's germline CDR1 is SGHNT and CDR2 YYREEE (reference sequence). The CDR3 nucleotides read TGTGCCAGCACCCCGACTCGGCTAGCTTCCACAGATACGCAGTATTTT. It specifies CASTPTRLASTDTQYF.

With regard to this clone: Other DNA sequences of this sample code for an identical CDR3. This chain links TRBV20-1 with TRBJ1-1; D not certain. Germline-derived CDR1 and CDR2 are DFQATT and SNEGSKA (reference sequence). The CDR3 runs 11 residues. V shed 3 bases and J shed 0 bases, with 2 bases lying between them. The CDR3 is CSARVNTEAFF. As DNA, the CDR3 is TGCAGTGCTAGGGTGAACACTGAAGCTTTCTTT.